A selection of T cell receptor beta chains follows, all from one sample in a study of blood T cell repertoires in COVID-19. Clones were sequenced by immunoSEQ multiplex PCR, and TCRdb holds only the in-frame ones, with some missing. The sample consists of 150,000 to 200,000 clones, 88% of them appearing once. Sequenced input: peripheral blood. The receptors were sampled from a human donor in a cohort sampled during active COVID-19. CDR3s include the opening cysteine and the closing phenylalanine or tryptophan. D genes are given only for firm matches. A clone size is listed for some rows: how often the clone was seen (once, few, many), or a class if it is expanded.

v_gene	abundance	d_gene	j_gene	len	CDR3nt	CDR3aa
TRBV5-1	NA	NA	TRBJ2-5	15	TGCGCCAGCAGCTTGGTTGGCAGGTTAGGAGAGACCCAGTACTTC	CASSLVGRLGETQYF
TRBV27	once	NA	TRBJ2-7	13	TGTGCCAGCAGTTTATTTAGGGGCTACGAGCAGTACTTC	CASSLFRGYEQYF
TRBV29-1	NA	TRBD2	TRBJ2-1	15	TGCAGCGTCGGGGGGGTTAGGGGCTCCTACAATGAGCAGTTCTTC	CSVGGVRGSYNEQFF
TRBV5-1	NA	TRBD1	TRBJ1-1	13	TGCGCCAGCAGCTTGCCCGGACAGGGTGAAGCTTTCTTT	CASSLPGQGEAFF
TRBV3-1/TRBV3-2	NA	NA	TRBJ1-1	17	TGTGCCAGCAGCCAAGATATCGGCAGGGGCATGAACACTGAAGCTTTCTTT	CASSQDIGRGMNTEAFF
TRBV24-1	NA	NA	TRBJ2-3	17	TGTGCCACCAGTGAAGGTAGCGGTCGCGGCCGTACAGATACGCAGTATTTT	CATSEGSGRGRTDTQYF
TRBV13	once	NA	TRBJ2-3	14	TGTGCCAGCAGCCCCCGACAGCTCATAGATACGCAGTATTTT	CASSPRQLIDTQYF
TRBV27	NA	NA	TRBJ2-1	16	TGTGCCAGCAGTTCCTCCGAGGGATTTGGTTTTGGAAGGCAGTTCTTC	CASSSSEGFGFGRQFF
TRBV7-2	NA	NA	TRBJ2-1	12	TGTGCCAGCAGCTTAGACAGGCATGAGCAGTTCTTC	CASSLDRHEQFF
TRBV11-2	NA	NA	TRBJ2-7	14	TGTGCCAGCAGCCCCCCGGGGGGCCCCTACGAGCAGTACTTC	CASSPPGGPYEQYF
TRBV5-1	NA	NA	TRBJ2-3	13	TGCGCCAGCAGCTTGGACGAGTGGGATACGCAGTATTTT	CASSLDEWDTQYF
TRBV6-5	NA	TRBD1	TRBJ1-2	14	TGTGCCAGCAGTCGACAGGGACAGACCTATGGCTACACCTTC	CASSRQGQTYGYTF
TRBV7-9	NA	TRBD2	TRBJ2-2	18	TGTGCCAGCAGCTTATTGGGGAGGGGCGAGGGATACGCCGGGGAGCTGTTTTTT	CASSLLGRGEGYAGELFF
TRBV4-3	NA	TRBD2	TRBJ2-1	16	TGCGCCAGCAGCCAACGGAGCGCTAGCGGGAGAGATGAGCAGTTCTTC	CASSQRSASGRDEQFF
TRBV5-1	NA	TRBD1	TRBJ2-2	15	TGCGCCAGCAGAAAAACAGGGGTTAACACCGGGGAGCTGTTTTTT	CASRKTGVNTGELFF
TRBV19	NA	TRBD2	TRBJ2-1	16	TGTGCCAGTAGTACCCCTACTAGCGGGAGAGGGAATGAGCAGTTCTTC	CASSTPTSGRGNEQFF
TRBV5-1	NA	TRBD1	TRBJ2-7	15	TGCGCCAGCAGCTTGGGGGGACAGGGACTCTACGAGCAGTACTTC	CASSLGGQGLYEQYF
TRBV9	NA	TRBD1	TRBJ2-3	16	TGTGCCAGCAGCGAAGTAGGGGGACAGTACACAGATACGCAGTATTTT	CASSEVGGQYTDTQYF
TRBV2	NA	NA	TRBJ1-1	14	TGTGCCAGCAGTGAAAACAGGGCTGACACTGAAGCTTTCTTT	CASSENRADTEAFF
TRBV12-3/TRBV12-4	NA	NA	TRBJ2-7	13	TGTGCCAGCAGTTTACTAGGATCCTACGAGCAGTACTTC	CASSLLGSYEQYF
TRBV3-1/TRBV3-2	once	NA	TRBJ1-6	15	TGTGCCAGCAGCCAGGGAGGCTCCTATAATTCACCCCTCCACTTT	CASSQGGSYNSPLHF
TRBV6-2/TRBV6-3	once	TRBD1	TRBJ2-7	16	TGTGCCAGCAGTTACTCCGCGGACAGGGGCCCCTCCGAGCAGTACTTC	CASSYSADRGPSEQYF
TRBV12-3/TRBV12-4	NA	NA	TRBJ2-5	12	TGTGCCAGCAGTAACGTCGAGGAGACCCAGTACTTC	CASSNVEETQYF
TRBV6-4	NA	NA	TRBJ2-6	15	TGTGCCAGCAGTGACTCCAGCTCTGGGGCCAACGTCCTGACTTTC	CASSDSSSGANVLTF
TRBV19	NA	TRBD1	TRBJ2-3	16	TGTGCCAGTAGTAACCCCGGACAGGGCAGCACAGATACGCAGTATTTT	CASSNPGQGSTDTQYF
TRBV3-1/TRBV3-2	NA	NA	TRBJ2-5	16	TGTGCCAGCAGCCAAGATAGGGTAACAGGGAAAGAGACCCAGTACTTC	CASSQDRVTGKETQYF
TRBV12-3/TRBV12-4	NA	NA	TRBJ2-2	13	TGTGCCAGTCACAGAGAGAACACCGGGGAGCTGTTTTTT	CASHRENTGELFF
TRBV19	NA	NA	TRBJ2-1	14	TGTGCCAGTCGTGGGACACAAGGGCCAAGTGAGCAGTTCTTC	CASRGTQGPSEQFF
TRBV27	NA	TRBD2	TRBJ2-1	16	TGTGCCAGCAGTTTACCGGGACTAGCGGGAGTTAATGAGCAGTTCTTC	CASSLPGLAGVNEQFF
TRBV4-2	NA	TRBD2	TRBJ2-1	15	TGTGCCAGCAGCCAAGATCCTAGCGGGAGTGATGAGCAGTTCTTC	CASSQDPSGSDEQFF
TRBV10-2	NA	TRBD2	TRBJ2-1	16	TGCGCCAGCAGGGAGACTAGCGCCCTCTCCTACAATGAGCAGTTCTTC	CASRETSALSYNEQFF
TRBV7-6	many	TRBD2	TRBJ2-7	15	TGTGCCAGCAGCGCGGGGGGCCTGGGGTCCCGCGAGCAGTACTTC	CASSAGGLGSREQYF
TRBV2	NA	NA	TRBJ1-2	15	TGTGCCAGCAGTGAAGGACAGCCTTCATACTATGGCTACACCTTC	CASSEGQPSYYGYTF
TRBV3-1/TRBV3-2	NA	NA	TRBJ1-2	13	TGTGCCAGCAGCCGCAGGGGACCTTATGGCTACACCTTC	CASSRRGPYGYTF
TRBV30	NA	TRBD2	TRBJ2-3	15	TGTGCCGGAGAGGTCGGAGGACTAGCGCGCGATACGCAGTATTTT	CAGEVGGLARDTQYF